Shown below are 4 T cell receptor beta chains from a single sample sequenced in a study of spatial heterogeneity in lung cancer. This sample's time point: sample taken at primary tumor resection. Whole RNA came from tumor, nontumor lung or frozen PBMC and was sequenced without being sorted. TCRdb re-called the 5' RACE reads through MiXCR, storing one row per CDR3 protein. The data show tens of thousands of distinct CDR3 sequences, with roughly 8% seen just once and 25% to 35% held by the top ten. Sequences were derived from PBMCs, sampled at surgery. All receptors derive from a male donor with early-stage non-small cell lung cancer.

The sample holds a few counts of this clonotype. The chain couples TRBV4-3 to TRBJ1-1, with D possibly being TRBD1 (6 bases). Trimming took off 4 bases at V and 3 bases at J, with 9 bases between the two ends. The CDR3 is 13 residues long. Germline loops: CDR1 LGHNA, CDR2 YSLEER. The CDR3 loop reads CASSREGDTEAFF. The CDR3 bases are TGCGCCAGCAGCCGCGAGGGGGACACTGAAGCTTTCTTT.

This clonotype was counted many times. V and J are TRBV4-3 and TRBJ1-5, with TRBD1 matching 10 bases. This CDR3 contains 16 residues. CDR1 is LGHNA, CDR2 YSLEER, per germline. Trimming at V came to 3 bases and at J to 4 bases, leaving 6 bases not matched to a gene. This chain's CDR3 is CASSQATGGWNQPQHF. CDR3 in DNA: TGCGCCAGCAGCCAGGCGACAGGGGGCTGGAATCAGCCCCAGCATTTT.

The chain employs TRBV7-9 and TRBJ1-5; D not resolved. The CDR3 contains 13 residues. The V and J ends lost 5 bases and 6 bases respectively, with 11 bases between them. CDR1 and CDR2 from the germline V gene are SEHNR and FQNEAQ (reference sequence). The DNA for the CDR3 is TGTGCCAGCAGCATCGAGGGCGTTCAGCCCCAGCATTTT. Its translation: CASSIEGVQPQHF.

Ten or more counts support this clonotype. The V gene is TRBV4-2, the J gene TRBJ2-1; TRBD2 might be the D (6 bases). CDR1 is LGHNA, CDR2 YNFKEQ, per germline. This CDR3 has 14 amino acids. V lost 4 bases to trimming and J lost 6 bases, with 13 bases between them. In DNA, the CDR3 is TGTGCCAGCAGCCGACCTTCCGGGGGCAATGAGCAGTTCTTC. The encoded protein is CASSRPSGGNEQFF.